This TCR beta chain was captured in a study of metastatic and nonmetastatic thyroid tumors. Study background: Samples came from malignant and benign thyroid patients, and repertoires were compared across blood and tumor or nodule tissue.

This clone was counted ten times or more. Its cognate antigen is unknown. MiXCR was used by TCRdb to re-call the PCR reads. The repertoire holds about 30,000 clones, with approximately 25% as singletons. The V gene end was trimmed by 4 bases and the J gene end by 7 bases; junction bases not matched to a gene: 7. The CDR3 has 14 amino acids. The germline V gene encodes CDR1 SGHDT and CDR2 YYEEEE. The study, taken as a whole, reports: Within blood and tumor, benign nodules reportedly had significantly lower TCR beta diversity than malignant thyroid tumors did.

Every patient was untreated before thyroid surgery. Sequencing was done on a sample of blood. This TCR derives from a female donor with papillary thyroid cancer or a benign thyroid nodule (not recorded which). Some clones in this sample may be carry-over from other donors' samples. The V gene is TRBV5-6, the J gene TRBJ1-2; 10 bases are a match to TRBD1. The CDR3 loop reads CASSKTGGDSGYTF. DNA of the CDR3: TGTGCCAGCAGCAAGACAGGGGGCGACTCTGGCTACACCTTC.